The 31 T cell receptor beta chains in this list originate from one sample, sequenced in a study of CD8+ T cells in alopecia areata. The treatment was: oral pan-JAK inhibitor, 5-10 mg twice daily. RNA extraction and reverse transcription yielded cDNA as sequencing template. The repertoire was sequenced with immunoSEQ multiplex PCR; TCRdb's copy has only in-frame clones and lacks some. The sample has about 110,000 clones; 84% are singletons. The material sequenced was CD8+ T cells sorted from blood, taken at week 24, from a patient treated with tofacitinib. The source of these receptors is a human donor with alopecia areata.

This chain links TRBV10-3 with TRBJ2-2; maybe TRBD2 (5 bases). The CDR3 spans 15 residues. Germline CDR1 reads ENHRY; CDR2 reads SYGVKD. The V end lost 1 base, the J end lost 5 bases, and 11 bases lay between the germline ends. In DNA form, the CDR3 reads TGTGCCATCAGTGAGTTCTTGCCGGGGACCGGGGAGCTGTTTTTT. It codes for CAISEFLPGTGELFF.

The rearrangement uses TRBV19 and TRBJ2-7; 9 bases are a match to TRBD2. Germline assignment: CDR1 LNHDA and CDR2 SQIVND (reference sequence). The V and J ends lost 10 bases and 2 bases, in that order; junction bases with no gene match: 6. The CDR3 spans 13 residues. The DNA of the CDR3 is TGTGCCACAAGAGCGGGGGGTCCCTACGAGCAGTACTTC. This encodes CATRAGGPYEQYF.

The genes are TRBV4-2 and TRBJ1-1; TRBD1 is a possible D gene (6 bases). In germline, CDR1 is LGHNA, CDR2 YNFKEQ. The CDR3 covers 16 residues. V was cut by 0 bases and J by 4 bases, with 15 bases left in between. As DNA, the CDR3 is TGTGCCAGCAGCCAAGATACGGCAGGGGAAGGCACTGAAGCTTTCTTT. Its protein product is CASSQDTAGEGTEAFF.

The rearrangement joins TRBV5-1 to TRBJ2-5; 7 bases are shared with TRBD1. There are 13 residues in the CDR3. The V gene's germline CDR1 is SGHRS and CDR2 YFSETQ. J was trimmed by 5 bases and V by 2 bases; bases with no gene match: 3. CDR3 loop: CASSFTGVETQYF. Written as DNA, the CDR3 is TGCGCCAGCAGCTTTACAGGGGTCGAGACCCAGTACTTC.

V is TRBV7-6 and J is TRBJ2-3; D might be TRBD2 (5 bases). V lost 1 base, J lost 1 base, and 6 bases lay in between. Germline V gene data show CDR1 as SGHVS and CDR2 as FNYEAQ. CDR3 length: 14 residues. CDR3 region: CASSLVGGTDTQYF. As DNA, the CDR3 is TGTGCCAGCAGCTTAGTCGGGGGCACAGATACGCAGTATTTT. The full variable domain, completed using reference TRBV7-6 and TRBJ2-3, is GAGVSQSPRYKVTKRGQDVALRCDPISGHVSLYWYRQALGQGPEFLTYFNYEAQQDKSGLPNDRFSAERPEGSISTLTIQRTEQRDSAMYRCASSLVGGTDTQYFGPGTRLTVL.

The chain couples TRBV27 to TRBJ2-2; D is perhaps TRBD2 (7 bases). Trimming took off 3 bases at V and 2 bases at J, with 22 bases between the two ends. The V gene's germline CDR1 is MNHEY and CDR2 SMNVEV (reference sequence). The CDR3 extends over 19 amino acids. The CDR3 DNA follows: TGTGCCAGCAGTTTCTCATCCCTAATCGGGGGGACAAACACCGGGGAGCTGTTTTTT. It translates to CASSFSSLIGGTNTGELFF.

This clone was recorded only once. The chain combines TRBV7-9 with TRBJ2-7; TRBD2 aligns across 10 bases. The CDR3 totals 16 residues. Germline CDR1 and CDR2: SEHNR and FQNEAQ (reference sequence). The V gene end was trimmed by 4 bases and the J gene end by 3 bases; junction bases not matched to a gene: 9. This CDR3 reads CASSSEVAGGGYEQYF. The CDR3 bases are TGTGCCAGCAGCTCAGAGGTAGCGGGAGGAGGCTACGAGCAGTACTTC.

The chain recombines TRBV28 with TRBJ1-6, with 7 bases lining up with TRBD1. CDR1 MDHEN and CDR2 SYDVKM come from the germline V gene. The trim removed 4 bases at V and 7 bases at J, leaving 25 bases unmatched. There are 21 residues in the CDR3. The chain's CDR3 is CASSSPYEGASGGGRNSPLHF. CDR3 DNA sequence: TGTGCCAGCAGTTCGCCCTACGAGGGGGCGTCCGGAGGGGGTAGGAATTCACCCCTCCACTTT.

The chain has TRBV6-1 and TRBJ1-1; no reliable D call. The germline CDR1 and CDR2 sequences are MNHNS and SASEGT. Trimming took 8 bases from V and 1 from J, leaving 14 bases between them. The CDR3 spans 14 residues. The CDR3 DNA reads TGTGCCAGCTGGAAAACGACTGAGAACACTGAAGCTTTCTTT. Its translation: CASWKTTENTEAFF.

The CDR3 nucleotides are TGCGCCAGCACGCGTCTCGGGACAGGGCAGAACACTGAAGCTTTCTTT. It encodes CASTRLGTGQNTEAFF. The V and J genes are TRBV5-1 and TRBJ1-1; 9 nucleotides align to TRBD1. The CDR3 is made up of 16 amino acids. After removal of 6 bases from V and 1 base from J, the junction contained 10 bases not matched to a gene. Per the germline V gene, CDR1 is SGHRS and CDR2 is YFSETQ.

The chain has TRBV30 and TRBJ1-2; no reliable D call. CDR1 is GTSNPN and CDR2 is SVGIG in the germline V gene (reference sequence). There are 11 residues in the CDR3. Trimming pared 8 bases from V and 8 bases from J, leaving 15 bases between. The CDR3 DNA reads as TGTGCCGGGTCTGGGATGCCCGGCTACACCTTC. As protein: CAGSGMPGYTF.

The chain links TRBV29-1 to TRBJ2-7, with D tentatively TRBD2 (6 bases). The CDR3 consists of 15 residues. V lost 2 bases and J 4 bases, leaving 18 bases between the germline ends. Germline V gene sequence: CDR1 SQVTM, CDR2 ANQGSEA. The CDR3 DNA sequence: TGCAGCGTTGAAATAACTAGCACCGCGGGGTACGAGCAGTACTTC. Translating it yields CSVEITSTAGYEQYF.

The chain uses TRBV29-1 and TRBJ1-1; 8 nucleotides line up with TRBD1. Germline V gene sequence: CDR1 SQVTM, CDR2 ANQGSEA. There are 13 residues in the CDR3. V was pared by 2 bases and J by 4 bases, with 3 bases of the junction left unmatched. This CDR3 reads CSVERQGSTEAFF. The CDR3 region has the DNA TGCAGCGTTGAAAGACAGGGGAGCACTGAAGCTTTCTTT.

The chain recombines TRBV19 with TRBJ2-5; tentative D call: TRBD1 (6 bases). This CDR3 has 14 residues. Germline CDR1 reads LNHDA; CDR2 reads SQIVND (reference sequence). V gave up 4 bases and J gave up 1 base, with 10 bases separating them. CDR3 sequence reads: CASSTGTSQETQYF. CDR3 nucleotides: TGTGCCAGTAGTACCGGGACAAGCCAAGAGACCCAGTACTTC.

The chain uses TRBV29-1 and TRBJ2-3; 7 bases align to TRBD1. Per the germline V gene, CDR1 is SQVTM and CDR2 is ANQGSEA. The J segment lost 4 bases and the V segment lost 3 bases, leaving 7 bases of the junction unmatched. The CDR3 length is 14 residues. The CDR3 DNA follows: TGCAGCGTTGACGGGACAGACACCTCAGATACGCAGTATTTT. Encoded protein: CSVDGTDTSDTQYF.

This clone was detected only a few times. The gene calls are TRBV13 and TRBJ2-2; D is ambiguous. Germline assignment: CDR1 PRHDT and CDR2 FYEKMQ (reference sequence). The CDR3 runs to 13 residues. Deletions cut 1 base from V and 2 bases from J, with 2 bases between. The CDR3 nucleotides are TGTGCCAGCAGCTTAGCAAACACCGGGGAGCTGTTTTTT. This translates into CASSLANTGELFF.

V usage is TRBV15 and J usage is TRBJ2-5, with 9 nucleotides matching TRBD2. From germline, CDR1 is LNHNV and CDR2 YYDKDF (reference sequence). CDR3 size: 16 residues. Trimming removed 3 bases from V and 5 bases from J; junction bases left unmatched: 10. CDR3 amino acids: CATSSPWRGGLETQYF. The CDR3 DNA follows: TGTGCCACCAGCAGCCCGTGGCGGGGGGGCTTGGAGACCCAGTACTTC.

This clone was picked up one time. The chain carries TRBV7-9 and TRBJ1-4, with TRBD1 matching 10 bases. The CDR3 extends over 17 amino acids. Germline CDR1 and CDR2: SEHNR and FQNEAQ (reference sequence). J was trimmed by 7 bases and V by 4 bases; bases with no gene match: 12. The DNA of the CDR3 is TGTGCCAGCAGCTACGGGACAGGGGCACCCCCTGGTGAAAAACTGTTTTTT. It encodes CASSYGTGAPPGEKLFF.

This rearrangement joins TRBV29-1 to TRBJ2-7, with 8 bases that match TRBD1. After removal of 3 bases from V and 5 bases from J, the junction contained 6 bases not matched to a gene. Germline V gives CDR1 SQVTM, CDR2 ANQGSEA. CDR3 size: 13 residues. CDR3: CSVDWAGGHEQYF. The CDR3, as DNA: TGCAGCGTTGATTGGGCAGGGGGCCACGAGCAGTACTTC.

This rearrangement joins TRBV4-3 to TRBJ1-2; D not resolved. The CDR3 spans 16 residues. Trimming stripped 0 bases from V and 7 bases from J, with 18 bases between. Germline loops: CDR1 LGHNA, CDR2 YSLEER. The CDR3: CASSQDRSPTPSGYTF. CDR3 in DNA: TGCGCCAGCAGCCAAGATAGGAGCCCAACCCCATCTGGCTACACCTTC.

The chain couples TRBV4-1 to TRBJ1-2, with unresolved D. Between the trimmed V and J ends, which lost 3 bases and 1 base, there was a span of 15 bases. The CDR3 is made up of 16 amino acids. Germline lookup yields CDR1 MGHRA and CDR2 YSYEKL. CDR3 amino acids: CASSQIRPGSNYGYTF. The DNA of the CDR3 is TGCGCCAGCAGCCAGATTAGGCCCGGAAGTAACTATGGCTACACCTTC.

This sequence joins TRBV4-1 and TRBJ1-1; 7 bases are shared with TRBD1. V shed 3 bases, J shed 0 bases, and the junction held 4 bases outside the gene matches. The CDR3 spans 15 residues. CDR1 and CDR2 from the germline V gene are MGHRA and YSYEKL. The CDR3 protein is CASSHRTGLNTEAFF. Here the CDR3 DNA reads TGCGCCAGCAGCCATAGGACAGGCTTGAACACTGAAGCTTTCTTT.

The chain has TRBV6-5 and TRBJ2-5; 9 bases are a match to TRBD2. The CDR3 contains 15 residues. V gave up 2 bases and J gave up 2 bases; unmatched junction bases: 3. Germline-derived CDR1 and CDR2 are MNHEY and SVGAGI. The CDR3 sequence is CASSYPLAGQETQYF. The CDR3 nucleotides are TGTGCCAGCAGTTACCCCCTAGCGGGGCAAGAGACCCAGTACTTC.

The V gene is TRBV6-5, the J gene TRBJ2-1; D not resolved. V was clipped by 4 bases and J by 7 bases, with 5 bases between them. Germline CDR1 is MNHEY and CDR2 is SVGAGI. The CDR3 covers 11 residues. The CDR3, as DNA: TGTGCCAGCAGTTCTCTTAATGAGCAGTTCTTC. Translation gives CASSSLNEQFF.

This clone was seen only once. The V and J genes are TRBV30 and TRBJ2-3, with TRBD1 matching 10 bases. This CDR3 has 13 amino acids. Germline CDR1 GTSNPN, CDR2 SVGIG (reference sequence). With 7 bases clipped from V and 5 bases from J, the junction kept 6 bases outside the gene matches. The CDR3 spells CASDRGLRDTQYF. CDR3 DNA: TGTGCCTCAGACAGGGGGCTGAGAGATACGCAGTATTTT.

This chain joins TRBV27 and TRBJ1-2; 11 nucleotides agree with TRBD1. This CDR3 is 15 amino acids long. The ends lost 3 bases at V and 8 bases at J; junction bases unmatched: 8. CDR1 is MNHEY and CDR2 is SMNVEV in the germline V gene (reference sequence). The CDR3 spells CASSFLGQGAWGYTF. CDR3 DNA sequence: TGTGCCAGCAGTTTCCTCGGACAGGGGGCATGGGGCTACACCTTC.

The chain uses TRBV7-2 and TRBJ1-2; 10 nucleotides align to TRBD1. Losses at the gene ends were 3 bases for V and 6 bases for J; bases not matched to a gene: 1. There are 13 residues in the CDR3. Per the germline V gene, CDR1 is SGHTA and CDR2 is FQGNSA. The CDR3 region has the DNA TGTGCCAGCAGCTTGGGACAGGGGAATGGCTACACCTTC. It encodes CASSLGQGNGYTF.

The chain joins TRBV7-3 to TRBJ2-7; a weak D match, TRBD2 (5 bases). V lost 4 bases, J lost 5 bases, and 18 bases lay in between. Per the germline V gene, CDR1 is SGHTA and CDR2 is FQGTGA. This CDR3 is 15 amino acids long. The CDR3 bases are TGTGCCAGCAGCTCATTAGCGAAACACTACGACGAGCAGTACTTC. Its protein product is CASSSLAKHYDEQYF.

The chain uses TRBV23-1 and TRBJ2-7; 7 bases fit TRBD1. TRBV23-1 is sorted into the ORF group, with uncertain function. The trim removed 4 bases at V and 5 bases at J, leaving 8 bases unmatched. The CDR3 is 14 residues long. Here the CDR3 DNA reads TGCGCCAGCAGTCCAAACGGGACAGTCGACGAGCAGTACTTC. Protein product: CASSPNGTVDEQYF.

This chain connects TRBV19 to TRBJ2-7, with D unresolved. V shed 3 bases and J shed 2 bases, with 11 bases lying between them. Germline loops: CDR1 LNHDA, CDR2 SQIVND (reference sequence). The CDR3 contains 14 residues. The CDR3 DNA reads TGTGCCAGTAGTATTGGTGTTAGGACCTACGAGCAGTACTTC. It encodes CASSIGVRTYEQYF.

J is TRBJ1-5 and V is TRBV27; D is uncertain. This CDR3 is built from 15 residues. CDR1 is MNHEY and CDR2 is SMNVEV in the germline V gene (reference sequence). V lost 2 bases to trimming and J lost 0 bases, with 8 bases between them. CDR3 sequence reads: CASSLTWDSNQPQHF. The CDR3 nucleotides are TGTGCCAGCAGTTTAACGTGGGATAGCAATCAGCCCCAGCATTTT.